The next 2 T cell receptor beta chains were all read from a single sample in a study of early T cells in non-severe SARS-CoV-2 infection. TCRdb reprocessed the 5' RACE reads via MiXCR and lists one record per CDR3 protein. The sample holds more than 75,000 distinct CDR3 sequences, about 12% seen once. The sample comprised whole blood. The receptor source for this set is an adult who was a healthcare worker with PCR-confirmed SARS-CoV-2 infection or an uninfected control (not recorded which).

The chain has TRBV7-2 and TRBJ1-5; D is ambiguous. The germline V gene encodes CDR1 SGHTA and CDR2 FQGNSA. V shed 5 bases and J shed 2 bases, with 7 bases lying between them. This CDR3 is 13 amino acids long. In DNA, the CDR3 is TGTGCCAGCAGCCGGACGGGCAATCAGCCCCAGCATTTT. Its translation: CASSRTGNQPQHF.

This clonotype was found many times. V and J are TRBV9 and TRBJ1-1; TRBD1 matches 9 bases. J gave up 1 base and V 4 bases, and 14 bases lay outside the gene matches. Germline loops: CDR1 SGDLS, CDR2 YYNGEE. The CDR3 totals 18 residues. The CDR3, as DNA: TGTGCCAGCAGCAATCCAACAGGGGGCGGTCCGCCGAACACTGAAGCTTTCTTT. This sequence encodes CASSNPTGGGPPNTEAFF.